Here is one T cell receptor (beta chain) with its context. Antigen unknown. The data belong to a study of blood T cells in healthy people across ages. Study-wide results and caveats: Getting older went along with TCR beta diversity per million T cells dropping roughly linearly. It was not possible, with unsorted PBMCs, to conclusively compare naive and antigen-experienced cells.

Healthy individuals of Caucasian origin from Russia, aged roughly 6 to 95, served as donors. A second PCR of 7 to 11 cycles used a sample-barcoded 5' primer and a J-beta primer mix. Individual samples furnished no less than 3 million CDR3-containing paired-end reads apiece. MiXCR, applied by TCRdb to the 5' RACE reads, yields one record per CDR3 protein. The repertoire holds 1.5 million to 2 million distinct CDR3 sequences, with 49% as singletons. The sample was blood. This TCR was sampled from a woman in her forties in good health.

This chain's CDR3 is CASSLIGGRWGSDEQFF. In DNA, the CDR3 is TGTGCCAGCAGCCTGATAGGGGGTAGGTGGGGTAGCGATGAGCAGTTCTTC. The rearrangement joins TRBV4-2 to TRBJ2-1; weak D call: TRBD1 (6 bases). Trimming removed 4 bases from V and 8 bases from J, with 24 bases in between. CDR3 length equals 17 residues. Germline-derived CDR1 and CDR2 are LGHNA and YNFKEQ.